This is a list of T cell receptor beta chains from one sample in a study of spatial heterogeneity in lung cancer. Via MiXCR, TCRdb re-called the 5' RACE reads, giving one row per CDR3 protein. The profile covers about 39,000 distinct CDR3 sequences, with just over 3% appearing a single time and about 36% taken by the ten largest. The sample here was normal lung tissue next to the tumor, taken at surgery. Receptor source: a male donor with early-stage non-small cell lung cancer. CDR3s include the opening cysteine and the closing phenylalanine or tryptophan. The order of the fields is clone size, V gene, J gene, CDR3 length, D gene, CDR3 DNA, CDR3 protein. The D gene is left open where the match is weak. The size field is filled for only some rows; it gives once, few, many or a size class.

clone size: many; V gene: TRBV11-1; J gene: TRBJ2-5; CDR3 length: 14; D gene: TRBD1; CDR3 DNA: TGTGCCAGCAGCATAAGACAGGGACAAGAGACCCAGTACTTC; CDR3 protein: CASSIRQGQETQYF
clone size: many; V gene: TRBV29-1; J gene: TRBJ1-1; CDR3 length: 11; D gene: -; CDR3 DNA: TGCAGCGTTGGAGGGGACACTGAAGCTTTCTTT; CDR3 protein: CSVGGDTEAFF
clone size: many; V gene: TRBV11-2; J gene: TRBJ1-1; CDR3 length: 14; D gene: -; CDR3 DNA: TGTGCCAGCAGCTTTAGTTTCGGGGGGACTGAAGCTTTCTTT; CDR3 protein: CASSFSFGGTEAFF
clone size: many; V gene: TRBV24-1; J gene: TRBJ2-2; CDR3 length: 17; D gene: TRBD2; CDR3 DNA: TGTGCCACCAGTGACACGACTAGCGGGGCGAACACCGGGGAGCTGTTTTTT; CDR3 protein: CATSDTTSGANTGELFF
clone size: few; V gene: TRBV9; J gene: TRBJ2-1; CDR3 length: 16; D gene: TRBD1; CDR3 DNA: TGTGCCAGCAGCGTAGGGGGTGGAAACAGGGGCAATGAGCAGTTCTTC; CDR3 protein: CASSVGGGNRGNEQFF
clone size: many; V gene: TRBV20-1; J gene: TRBJ2-3; CDR3 length: 18; D gene: TRBD2; CDR3 DNA: TGCAGTGCCCCGACTAGCGGGAGTGGGCCTGGACGCACAGATACGCAGTATTTT; CDR3 protein: CSAPTSGSGPGRTDTQYF
clone size: many; V gene: TRBV7-9; J gene: TRBJ2-5; CDR3 length: 16; D gene: -; CDR3 DNA: TGTGCCAGCAGCCTATCGTACAGCGATTCTGGGGAGACCCAGTACTTC; CDR3 protein: CASSLSYSDSGETQYF
clone size: many; V gene: TRBV5-1; J gene: TRBJ1-1; CDR3 length: 15; D gene: -; CDR3 DNA: TGCGCCAGCAGGGATGACGGCAGTATGAACACTGAAGCTTTCTTT; CDR3 protein: CASRDDGSMNTEAFF
clone size: many; V gene: TRBV20-1; J gene: TRBJ2-1; CDR3 length: 17; D gene: TRBD2; CDR3 DNA: TGCAGTGCTAGACTAGGGACTAGCGGGAGTTCCTTCGGTGAGCAGTTCTTC; CDR3 protein: CSARLGTSGSSFGEQFF
clone size: many; V gene: TRBV10-2; J gene: TRBJ2-3; CDR3 length: 14; D gene: TRBD2; CDR3 DNA: TGCGCCAGCAGTGAGGGACTAGCACCAGATACGCAGTATTTT; CDR3 protein: CASSEGLAPDTQYF
clone size: many; V gene: TRBV5-1; J gene: TRBJ2-7; CDR3 length: 17; D gene: TRBD1; CDR3 DNA: TGCGCCAGCAGCTACCATTCCGACAGGGGAAGCTCCTACGAGCAGTACTTC; CDR3 protein: CASSYHSDRGSSYEQYF
clone size: many; V gene: TRBV6-2/TRBV6-3; J gene: TRBJ2-7; CDR3 length: 15; D gene: TRBD2; CDR3 DNA: TGTGCCAGCACCAAGGGGCTAGCGGGGCCCTACGAGCAGTACTTC; CDR3 protein: CASTKGLAGPYEQYF
clone size: few; V gene: TRBV2; J gene: TRBJ2-7; CDR3 length: 12; D gene: -; CDR3 DNA: TGTGCCGGCGGACACGCCCCCTACGAGCAGTACTTC; CDR3 protein: CAGGHAPYEQYF
clone size: many; V gene: TRBV28; J gene: TRBJ2-2; CDR3 length: 17; D gene: TRBD1; CDR3 DNA: TGTGCCAGCAGTGACTCCGTGGGACAGGGCGGCACCGGGGAGCTGTTTTTT; CDR3 protein: CASSDSVGQGGTGELFF
clone size: many; V gene: TRBV7-2; J gene: TRBJ2-5; CDR3 length: 15; D gene: -; CDR3 DNA: TGTGCCAGCAGCTCCCCCCTTTTTCCGGGGGAGACCCAGTACTTC; CDR3 protein: CASSSPLFPGETQYF
clone size: many; V gene: TRBV7-8; J gene: TRBJ2-1; CDR3 length: 13; D gene: -; CDR3 DNA: TGTGCCAGCAGCATCCTGACTTACAATGAGCAGTTCTTC; CDR3 protein: CASSILTYNEQFF
clone size: -; V gene: TRBV15; J gene: TRBJ2-5; CDR3 length: 15; D gene: TRBD2; CDR3 DNA: TGTGCCACCAGCATTAGGACTAGCGGACAAGAGACCCAGTACTTC; CDR3 protein: CATSIRTSGQETQYF
clone size: many; V gene: TRBV24-1; J gene: TRBJ2-1; CDR3 length: 14; D gene: TRBD2; CDR3 DNA: TGTGCCACCTCAGTAGCGGGGCCTCACAATGAGCAGTTCTTC; CDR3 protein: CATSVAGPHNEQFF
clone size: few; V gene: TRBV19; J gene: TRBJ1-2; CDR3 length: 16; D gene: TRBD1; CDR3 DNA: TGTGCCAGTAGTATAGGGGACAGGCGGTCTAACTATGGCTACACCTTC; CDR3 protein: CASSIGDRRSNYGYTF
clone size: many; V gene: TRBV20-1; J gene: TRBJ1-5; CDR3 length: 13; D gene: -; CDR3 DNA: TGCAGTGCTAGCGGCAGGGGAGATCAGCCCCAGCATTTT; CDR3 protein: CSASGRGDQPQHF
clone size: many; V gene: TRBV20-1; J gene: TRBJ1-1; CDR3 length: 13; D gene: -; CDR3 DNA: TGCAGTGCTAGAGCGGGGGGCTTGACTGAAGCTTTCTTT; CDR3 protein: CSARAGGLTEAFF
clone size: medium-sized; V gene: TRBV12-3/TRBV12-4; J gene: TRBJ2-7; CDR3 length: 13; D gene: -; CDR3 DNA: TGTGCCAGCAGCCCAGGGATTAGTGGCGAGCAGTACTTC; CDR3 protein: CASSPGISGEQYF
clone size: -; V gene: TRBV12-3/TRBV12-4; J gene: TRBJ2-3; CDR3 length: 15; D gene: TRBD2; CDR3 DNA: TGTGCCAGCAGAGTCACTAGCGGGGCCACAGATACGCAGTATTTT; CDR3 protein: CASRVTSGATDTQYF
clone size: many; V gene: TRBV20-1; J gene: TRBJ2-7; CDR3 length: 15; D gene: -; CDR3 DNA: TGCAGTGCTAGAAAAAGGGCACTCCCCACCTACGAGCAGTACTTC; CDR3 protein: CSARKRALPTYEQYF
clone size: many; V gene: TRBV29-1; J gene: TRBJ1-2; CDR3 length: 14; D gene: -; CDR3 DNA: TGCAGCGTTGAAGGGCAGGCTACTAACTATGGCTACACCTTC; CDR3 protein: CSVEGQATNYGYTF
clone size: many; V gene: TRBV5-1; J gene: TRBJ2-3; CDR3 length: 15; D gene: TRBD1; CDR3 DNA: TGCGCCAGCAGCGAGAGGGACAGCCGCACAGATACGCAGTATTTT; CDR3 protein: CASSERDSRTDTQYF
clone size: many; V gene: TRBV27; J gene: TRBJ1-3; CDR3 length: 13; D gene: TRBD1; CDR3 DNA: TGTGCCAGCAGAGGGACAGGCGGAAACACCATATATTTT; CDR3 protein: CASRGTGGNTIYF
clone size: many; V gene: TRBV24-1; J gene: TRBJ2-5; CDR3 length: 19; D gene: TRBD2; CDR3 DNA: TGTGCCACCAGTGATTCCAGACATTGGACTAGCGGGAGCAAAGAGACCCAGTACTTC; CDR3 protein: CATSDSRHWTSGSKETQYF
clone size: many; V gene: TRBV15; J gene: TRBJ1-3; CDR3 length: 15; D gene: TRBD1; CDR3 DNA: TGTGCCACCAGCCCCCAAACAGGGGTTGGAAACACCATATATTTT; CDR3 protein: CATSPQTGVGNTIYF
clone size: many; V gene: TRBV11-1; J gene: TRBJ2-3; CDR3 length: 15; D gene: -; CDR3 DNA: TGTGCCAGCAGCTTGGTGGGACTCAGCACAGATACGCAGTATTTT; CDR3 protein: CASSLVGLSTDTQYF
clone size: many; V gene: TRBV9; J gene: TRBJ2-3; CDR3 length: 14; D gene: TRBD2; CDR3 DNA: TGTGCCAGCAGCGTAAACCTAGCGGGAGCTACGCAGTATTTT; CDR3 protein: CASSVNLAGATQYF
clone size: many; V gene: TRBV20-1; J gene: TRBJ1-1; CDR3 length: 14; D gene: -; CDR3 DNA: TGCAGTGCTAGCCTTTTACAGCCGAACACTGAAGCTTTCTTT; CDR3 protein: CSASLLQPNTEAFF
clone size: many; V gene: TRBV6-2/TRBV6-3; J gene: TRBJ1-5; CDR3 length: 12; D gene: -; CDR3 DNA: TGTGCCAGCTCTCTCCCGGGTCAGCCCCAGCATTTT; CDR3 protein: CASSLPGQPQHF
clone size: many; V gene: TRBV6-5; J gene: TRBJ1-6; CDR3 length: 14; D gene: TRBD1; CDR3 DNA: TGTGCCAGCAGTTTCACAGGGGTCAAATCACCCCTCCACTTT; CDR3 protein: CASSFTGVKSPLHF
clone size: many; V gene: TRBV28; J gene: TRBJ2-7; CDR3 length: 14; D gene: -; CDR3 DNA: TGTGCCAGCAGTATCCGGGACGGAGCCTACGAGCAGTACTTC; CDR3 protein: CASSIRDGAYEQYF
clone size: -; V gene: TRBV7-6; J gene: TRBJ2-5; CDR3 length: 14; D gene: -; CDR3 DNA: TGTGCCAGCAGCCCCGAGGCCCGGGTTGAGACCCAGTACTTC; CDR3 protein: CASSPEARVETQYF
clone size: many; V gene: TRBV9; J gene: TRBJ2-1; CDR3 length: 15; D gene: TRBD2; CDR3 DNA: TGTGCCAGCAGCTCGGGCGGGAGGATATACAATGAGCAGTTCTTC; CDR3 protein: CASSSGGRIYNEQFF
clone size: many; V gene: TRBV29-1; J gene: TRBJ2-3; CDR3 length: 13; D gene: -; CDR3 DNA: TGCAGCGTTGCGGGCGGTAGCACAGATACGCAGTATTTT; CDR3 protein: CSVAGGSTDTQYF
clone size: many; V gene: TRBV12-3/TRBV12-4; J gene: TRBJ1-3; CDR3 length: 17; D gene: -; CDR3 DNA: TGTGCCAGCAGCCCCCTCGCTGGGGCCTTCTCTGGAAACACCATATATTTT; CDR3 protein: CASSPLAGAFSGNTIYF
clone size: many; V gene: TRBV20-1; J gene: TRBJ2-7; CDR3 length: 13; D gene: -; CDR3 DNA: TGCAGTGCTAGCCTCGCCAGGGCATACGAGCAGTACTTC; CDR3 protein: CSASLARAYEQYF
clone size: few; V gene: TRBV6-6; J gene: TRBJ1-2; CDR3 length: 15; D gene: TRBD1; CDR3 DNA: TGTGCCAGCAGTCCCCAGGGACAGGCTAACTATGGCTACACCTTC; CDR3 protein: CASSPQGQANYGYTF
clone size: many; V gene: TRBV7-9; J gene: TRBJ1-2; CDR3 length: 14; D gene: -; CDR3 DNA: TGTGCCAGCAGCCAGGCGGGACGGAACTATGGCTACACCTTC; CDR3 protein: CASSQAGRNYGYTF
clone size: -; V gene: TRBV20-1; J gene: TRBJ1-4; CDR3 length: 13; D gene: -; CDR3 DNA: TGCAGTGCCAGGCCCTCGAGCTACGAAAAACTGTTTTTT; CDR3 protein: CSARPSSYEKLFF
clone size: many; V gene: TRBV7-8; J gene: TRBJ2-3; CDR3 length: 13; D gene: -; CDR3 DNA: TGTGCCAGCAGCTCTTCTCCTCTGGATTCACAGTATTTT; CDR3 protein: CASSSSPLDSQYF
clone size: many; V gene: TRBV29-1; J gene: TRBJ2-5; CDR3 length: 12; D gene: -; CDR3 DNA: TGCAGCGTTGAGTTCTTCGAAGAGACCCAGTACTTC; CDR3 protein: CSVEFFEETQYF
clone size: many; V gene: TRBV5-6; J gene: TRBJ2-1; CDR3 length: 15; D gene: -; CDR3 DNA: TGTGCCAGCAGCTTGCGAGTGAGCTCCTACAATGAGCAGTTCTTC; CDR3 protein: CASSLRVSSYNEQFF
clone size: many; V gene: TRBV27; J gene: TRBJ1-6; CDR3 length: 13; D gene: -; CDR3 DNA: TGTGCCAGCAGCGGGGGGGCCTGGTCACCCCTCCACTTT; CDR3 protein: CASSGGAWSPLHF
clone size: many; V gene: TRBV2; J gene: TRBJ2-7; CDR3 length: 12; D gene: -; CDR3 DNA: TGTGCCAGCAGTGACCTACCCTACGAGCAGTACTTC; CDR3 protein: CASSDLPYEQYF
clone size: many; V gene: TRBV4-1; J gene: TRBJ2-3; CDR3 length: 15; D gene: -; CDR3 DNA: TGCGCCAGCAGCCCAGAAGACAGCGGCAGGGATACGCAGTATTTT; CDR3 protein: CASSPEDSGRDTQYF
clone size: -; V gene: TRBV11-2; J gene: TRBJ2-6; CDR3 length: 16; D gene: TRBD2; CDR3 DNA: TGTGCCAGCAGCTTCCAGCGGGGCTCTGGGGCCAACGTCCTGACTTTC; CDR3 protein: CASSFQRGSGANVLTF
clone size: many; V gene: TRBV10-3; J gene: TRBJ2-5; CDR3 length: 16; D gene: TRBD2; CDR3 DNA: TGTGCCATCAGTGAAGGGCTAGCGGGCAAACGTGAGACCCAGTACTTC; CDR3 protein: CAISEGLAGKRETQYF
clone size: many; V gene: TRBV19; J gene: TRBJ1-4; CDR3 length: 14; D gene: -; CDR3 DNA: TGTGCCAGTAGACGACCCACGGGAGGGGAAAAACTGTTTTTT; CDR3 protein: CASRRPTGGEKLFF
clone size: many; V gene: TRBV20-1; J gene: TRBJ1-1; CDR3 length: 10; D gene: -; CDR3 DNA: TGCAGTGCCGGGGACGGAGAAGCTTTCTTT; CDR3 protein: CSAGDGEAFF